The subject of this entry is one TCR beta chain. These data come from a study of shared clonotypes between healthy human individuals. Over several immunoSEQ plates, each subset's genomic DNA was distributed in even portions. Assay used: immunoSEQ multiplex PCR; TCRdb lists only in-frame clones, some missing. The table includes approximately 530,000 clones, around 96% detected once. The CDR3 consists of 14 residues. Trimming took 6 bases from V and 2 from J, leaving 10 bases between them. The germline V gene has CDR1 MDHEN and CDR2 SYDVKM. Sequenced input: naive CD4+ T cells sorted from blood. Subset of the sample: CD45RA+ positively selected. The TCR was taken from a woman in her 30s in good health. The V call is TRBV28, the J call TRBJ1-4; D is ambiguous. The DNA of the CDR3 is TGTGCCAGCAGACCCAGACGGACTAATGAAAAACTGTTTTTT. Its translation: CASRPRRTNEKLFF.